This T cell receptor (beta chain) derives from a study of T cells in Graves' hyperthyroidism and ophthalmopathy. Amplified TCR beta CDR3 regions derived from RNA transcripts. First-round RT-PCR of the TCR CDR3 relied on the HTBI primer set. TCRdb passed the multiplex PCR reads through MiXCR, listing each CDR3 protein once. The sample has roughly 570,000 distinct CDR3 sequences; about half are singletons. The CDR3 extends over 12 amino acids. V lost 6 bases, J lost 8 bases, and 5 bases stayed unmatched. The source of this sequence is an adult woman with Graves' disease, either hyperthyroidism or ophthalmopathy (not recorded which). The chain links TRBV12-3 or TRBV12-4 to TRBJ2-7; TRBD1 agrees at 9 bases. Sequenced sample: peripheral blood or thyroid tissue (not recorded which). The CDR3 DNA sequence: TGTGCCAGCAGGCAACAGGGGGCAAAGCAGTACTTC. It codes for CASRQQGAKQYF.